The TCR beta chain described here comes from a study of blood T cell repertoires in COVID-19. In the study overall: From the United States, Italy and Spain came samples of acute and convalescent COVID-19. Sources were T cells, B-cell-depleted T cells, or PBMCs; the material itself was cDNA or gDNA.

CDR3 length: 15 residues. CDR1 is SGHTA and CDR2 is FQGNSA in the germline V gene. V shed 3 bases and J 2 bases; nucleotides not matched to a gene: 5. Method: immunoSEQ multiplex PCR; TCRdb's copy keeps in-frame clones and lacks some. The repertoire consists of around 370,000 clones, with roughly 86% occurring once and the leading ten covering approximately 7.4%. Enrolled during active infection, Seattle patients were then followed longitudinally. The material sequenced was peripheral blood. This TCR derives from a woman in her 70s with COVID-19, enrolled during active disease. The chain combines TRBV7-2 with TRBJ2-5, with 8 bases matching TRBD2. The CDR3 nucleotides read TGTGCCAGCAGCTTTGCGGGGGGCGGGCAAGAGACCCAGTACTTC. Translated, it gives CASSFAGGGQETQYF.